The following is a TCR beta chain sequence with its context. The antigen remains unidentified. The data stem from a study of CD4 T cells in relation to SARS-CoV-2 and coronaviruses. Study details: Controls used an HIV-1 Nef peptide pool or no peptide.

CD4+ T cells from unexposed donors were obtained before the COVID-19 pandemic (2011-2018). CD4+ T cells were isolated from the cells after 10 days of culture. Testing used SARS-CoV-2 S/N and four cold-coronavirus spikes on unexposed-donor CD4+ T cells, cells permitting. Method: immunoSEQ multiplex PCR; TCRdb's copy keeps in-frame clones and lacks some. The table shows 20,000 to 25,000 clones, with about 80% occurring only once. Trimming took off 4 bases at V and 8 bases at J, with 17 bases between the two ends. Germline loops: CDR1 LGHDT, CDR2 YNNKEL (reference sequence). The CDR3 length is 14 residues.

V gene TRBV3-1 (or the pseudogene TRBV3-2) combines with J gene TRBJ1-2; possibly TRBD1 for D (5 bases). The sequence derives from a human donor in good health. Source material: CD4+ T cells from PBMCs, cultured in vitro. In DNA, the CDR3 is TGTGCCAGCAGCCGAGAGCAAGGGGTCGGAGGCTACACCTTC. Encoded protein: CASSREQGVGGYTF.